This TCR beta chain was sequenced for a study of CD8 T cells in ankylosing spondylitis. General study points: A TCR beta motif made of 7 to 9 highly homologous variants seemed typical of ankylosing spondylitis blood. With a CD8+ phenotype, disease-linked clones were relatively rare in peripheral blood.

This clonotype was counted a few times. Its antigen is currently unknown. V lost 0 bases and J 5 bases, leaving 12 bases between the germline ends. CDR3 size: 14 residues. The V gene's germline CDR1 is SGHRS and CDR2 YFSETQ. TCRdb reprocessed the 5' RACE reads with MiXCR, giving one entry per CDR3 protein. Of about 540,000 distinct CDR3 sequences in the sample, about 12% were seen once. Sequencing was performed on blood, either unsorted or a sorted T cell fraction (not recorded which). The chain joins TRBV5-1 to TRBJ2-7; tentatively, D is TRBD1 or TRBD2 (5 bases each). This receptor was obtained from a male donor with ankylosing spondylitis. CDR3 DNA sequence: TGCGCCAGCAGCTTGGAGGGGAGTGTAAACGAGCAGTACGTC. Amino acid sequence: CASSLEGSVNEQYV.